A selection of T cell receptor beta chains follows, all from one sample in a study of blood T cell repertoires in COVID-19. Profiled with immunoSEQ multiplex PCR; TCRdb holds only in-frame clones, not every one. The data hold more than 300,000 clones, with about 90% observed a single time. Material for sequencing was peripheral blood. All receptors come from a woman aged 18 to 35 who had recovered from COVID-19. Each CDR3 is given with its conserved first and last residue. D genes are given only for firm matches. Expanded clones get a size class; other rows say once, few or many, or leave the size out.

clone_size j_call d_call v_call cdr3_aa cdr3_nt
. TRBJ1-2 . TRBV7-9 CASSLDRAFGYGYTF TGTGCCAGCAGCTTAGACAGGGCATTTGGCTATGGCTACACCTTC
. TRBJ1-1 . TRBV4-3 CASSHQLVSGPGEAFF TGCGCCAGCAGCCATCAATTGGTTTCAGGGCCTGGTGAAGCTTTCTTT
. TRBJ1-1 TRBD1 TRBV9 CASSTRQGGTEAFF TGTGCCAGCAGCACTCGACAGGGAGGCACTGAAGCTTTCTTT
. TRBJ1-2 . TRBV18 CASSSFQRSQLYGYTF TGTGCCAGCTCATCCTTCCAGAGGTCCCAACTCTATGGCTACACCTTC
. TRBJ2-2 . TRBV10-1 CASSENPRGISGGELFF TGCGCCAGCAGTGAGAACCCTCGCGGGATTTCCGGCGGGGAGCTGTTTTTT
. TRBJ2-1 TRBD2 TRBV20-1 CSASSSGGSYNEQFF TGCAGTGCTAGTTCTAGCGGGGGGTCCTACAATGAGCAGTTCTTC
. TRBJ1-2 . TRBV11-3 CASSLGGRYYGYTF TGTGCCAGCAGCTTGGGGGGGAGATACTATGGCTACACCTTC
once TRBJ1-5 . TRBV10-2 CASSDHSNQPQHF TGCGCCAGCAGTGACCATAGCAATCAGCCCCAGCATTTT
. TRBJ1-4 . TRBV3-1/TRBV3-2 CASSQQGTNEKLFF TGTGCCAGCAGCCAACAGGGAACTAATGAAAAACTGTTTTTT
. TRBJ2-3 . TRBV24-1 CATSDPPEADTQYF TGTGCCACCAGTGATCCCCCGGAGGCGGATACGCAGTATTTT
. TRBJ1-5 TRBD1 TRBV23-1 CASSLDRENQPQHF TGCGCCAGCAGTCTTGACAGGGAGAATCAGCCCCAGCATTTT
. TRBJ1-2 . TRBV24-1 CATSDSVAYGYTF TGTGCCACCAGTGATTCAGTAGCTTATGGCTACACCTTC
few TRBJ1-2 TRBD1 TRBV7-9 CASSGDSTGGNGYTF TGTGCCAGCAGCGGAGACTCGACAGGGGGTAATGGCTACACCTTC
. TRBJ1-5 TRBD1 TRBV5-1 CASSEGQGGSNQPQHF TGCGCCAGCAGCGAGGGACAGGGGGGTAGCAATCAGCCCCAGCATTTT
. TRBJ1-5 TRBD1 TRBV19 CASQSGTGGRKNQPQHF TGTGCCAGCCAATCCGGGACAGGGGGCCGAAAGAATCAGCCCCAGCATTTT
. TRBJ1-4 . TRBV7-9 CASSFGGGKLFF TGTGCCAGCAGCTTTGGCGGGGGAAAACTGTTTTTT
. TRBJ2-5 TRBD2 TRBV7-9 CASSSGLAALHWETQYF TGTGCCAGCAGCTCGGGACTAGCGGCCCTCCACTGGGAGACCCAGTACTTC
. TRBJ1-2 . TRBV7-9 CASSLGGLYGYTF TGTGCCAGCAGCTTAGGGGGCCTCTATGGCTACACCTTC
. TRBJ2-3 TRBD2 TRBV27 CASRPLAGGPQRADTQYF TGTGCCAGCAGACCTTTAGCGGGAGGGCCCCAAAGAGCAGATACGCAGTATTTT
. TRBJ2-2 . TRBV19 CASSIFPSDNTGELFF TGTGCCAGTAGTATATTTCCTAGCGACAACACCGGGGAGCTGTTTTTT